This TCR beta chain was profiled in a study of radiotherapy plus CTLA-4 blockade in lung cancer. At the level of the study: Disease control reached over 30%, with objective responses in around 20%. Points from the study as a whole: Blood saw expansion of tumor-derived TCR clones after radiotherapy plus ipilimumab.

Sequencing used immunoSEQ multiplex PCR; TCRdb keeps in-frame clones, though not all of them. This table holds approximately 60,000 clones, around 80% found once. Germline assignment: CDR1 SGHNT and CDR2 YENEEA. The junction had 9 bases not matched to a gene; V was cut back by 1 base and J by 9 bases. This CDR3 contains 15 residues. In the case of this clone: Its antigen is not known.

This sequence was found in a human donor with non-small cell lung cancer whose response to radiotherapy plus ipilimumab could not be evaluated. Sequencing was performed on peripheral blood, taken from a patient treated with radiotherapy plus ipilimumab. The chain has TRBV11-3 and TRBJ2-1; 7 bases are a match to TRBD2. CDR3 sequence (DNA): TGTGCCAGCAGCTTAGGAGGGGACCCGGGAGGTGAGCAGTTCTTC. Encoded protein: CASSLGGDPGGEQFF.